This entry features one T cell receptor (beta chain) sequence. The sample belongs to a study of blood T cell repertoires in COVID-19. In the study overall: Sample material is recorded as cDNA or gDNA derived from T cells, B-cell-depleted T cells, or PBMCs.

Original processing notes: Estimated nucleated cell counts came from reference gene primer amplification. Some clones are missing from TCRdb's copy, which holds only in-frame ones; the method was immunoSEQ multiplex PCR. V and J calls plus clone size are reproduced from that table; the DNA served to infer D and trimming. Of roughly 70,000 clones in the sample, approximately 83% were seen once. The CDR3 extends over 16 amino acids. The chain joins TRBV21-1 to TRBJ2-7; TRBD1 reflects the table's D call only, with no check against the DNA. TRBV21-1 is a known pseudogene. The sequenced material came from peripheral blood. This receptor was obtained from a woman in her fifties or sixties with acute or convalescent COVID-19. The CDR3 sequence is CASSKPLGQGIHEQYF. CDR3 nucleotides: TGTGCCAGCAGCAAACCCTTGGGACAGGGGATCCACGAGCAGTACTTC.